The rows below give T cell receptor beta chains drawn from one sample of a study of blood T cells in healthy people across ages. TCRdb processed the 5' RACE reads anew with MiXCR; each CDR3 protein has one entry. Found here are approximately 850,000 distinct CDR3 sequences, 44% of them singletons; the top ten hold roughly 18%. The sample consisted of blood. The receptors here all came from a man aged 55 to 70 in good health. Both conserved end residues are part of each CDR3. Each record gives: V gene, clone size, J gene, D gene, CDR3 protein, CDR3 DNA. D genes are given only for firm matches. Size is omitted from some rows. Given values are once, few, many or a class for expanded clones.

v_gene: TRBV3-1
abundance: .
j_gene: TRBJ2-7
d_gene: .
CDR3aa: CASSQVREAQYF
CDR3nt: TGTGCCAGCAGCCAAGTTCGAGAGGCCCAGTACTTC

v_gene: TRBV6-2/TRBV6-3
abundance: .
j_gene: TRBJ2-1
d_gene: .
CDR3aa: CASTNGGRSYNEQFF
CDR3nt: TGTGCCAGCACCAACGGGGGCCGCTCCTACAATGAGCAGTTCTTC

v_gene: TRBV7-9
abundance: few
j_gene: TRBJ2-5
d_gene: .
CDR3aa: CASSFVLGQETQYF
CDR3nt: TGTGCCAGCAGCTTCGTTTTGGGGCAAGAGACCCAGTACTTC

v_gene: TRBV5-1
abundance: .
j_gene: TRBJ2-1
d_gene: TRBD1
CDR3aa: CASSQLQGSWNEQFF
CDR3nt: TGCGCCAGCAGCCAATTACAGGGGTCATGGAATGAGCAGTTCTTC

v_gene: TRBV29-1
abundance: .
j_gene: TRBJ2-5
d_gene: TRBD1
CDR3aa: CSVGLGQGVEETQYF
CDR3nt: TGCAGCGTTGGACTGGGACAGGGAGTGGAAGAGACCCAGTACTTC

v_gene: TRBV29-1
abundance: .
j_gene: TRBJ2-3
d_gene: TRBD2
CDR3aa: CSVVWSSGATDTQYF
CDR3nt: TGCAGCGTTGTCTGGTCTAGCGGGGCTACAGATACGCAGTATTTT

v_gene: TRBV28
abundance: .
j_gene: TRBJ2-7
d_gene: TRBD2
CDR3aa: CASSLQRGRDEQYF
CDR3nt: TGTGCCAGCAGTCTGCAGCGGGGTAGGGACGAGCAGTACTTC

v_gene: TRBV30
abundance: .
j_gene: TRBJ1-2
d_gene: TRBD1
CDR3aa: CAWSEGADYGYTF
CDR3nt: TGTGCCTGGAGCGAGGGGGCAGACTATGGCTACACCTTC

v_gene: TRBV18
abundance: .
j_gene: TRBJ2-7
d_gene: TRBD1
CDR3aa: CASSPKTGGFDEQYF
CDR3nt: TGTGCCAGCTCACCAAAAACAGGGGGGTTCGACGAGCAGTACTTC

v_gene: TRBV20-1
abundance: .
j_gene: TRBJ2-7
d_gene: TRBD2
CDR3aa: CSARQRLAGAGGYEQYF
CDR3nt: TGCAGTGCTAGACAGCGACTAGCGGGGGCGGGCGGCTACGAGCAGTACTTC

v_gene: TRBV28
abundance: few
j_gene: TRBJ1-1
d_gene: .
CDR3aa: CASSLLVMNTEAFF
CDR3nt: TGTGCCAGCAGTTTACTAGTCATGAACACTGAAGCTTTCTTT

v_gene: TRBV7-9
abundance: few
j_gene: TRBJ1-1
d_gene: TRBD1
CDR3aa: CASSTGQGLNTEAFF
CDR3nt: TGTGCCAGCAGCACAGGACAGGGACTGAACACTGAAGCTTTCTTT

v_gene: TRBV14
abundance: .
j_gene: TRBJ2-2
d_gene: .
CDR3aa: CASSQQRRNTGELFF
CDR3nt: TGTGCCAGCAGCCAACAGCGACGGAACACCGGGGAGCTGTTTTTT

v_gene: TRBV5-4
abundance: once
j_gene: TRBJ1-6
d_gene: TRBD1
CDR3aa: CASSLQGVNSPLHF
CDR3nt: TGTGCCAGCAGCTTGCAGGGGGTAAATTCACCCCTCCACTTT

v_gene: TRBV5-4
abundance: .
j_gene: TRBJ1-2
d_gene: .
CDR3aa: CASSLASGGPAGHGYTF
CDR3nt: TGTGCCAGCAGCTTGGCCAGCGGGGGGCCCGCTGGCCATGGCTATACCTTC

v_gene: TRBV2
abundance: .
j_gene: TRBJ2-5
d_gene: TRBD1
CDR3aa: CASRGQPARQETQYF
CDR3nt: TGTGCCAGCAGGGGACAGCCCGCCCGACAAGAGACCCAGTACTTC

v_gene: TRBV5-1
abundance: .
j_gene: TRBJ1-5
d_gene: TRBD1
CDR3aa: CASRDRVGQPQHF
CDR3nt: TGCGCCAGCCGGGACAGGGTAGGTCAGCCCCAGCATTTT

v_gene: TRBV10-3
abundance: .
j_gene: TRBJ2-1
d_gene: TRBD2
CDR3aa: CAISESSPGLAGDNEQFF
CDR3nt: TGTGCCATCAGTGAGTCATCACCGGGACTAGCGGGGGACAATGAGCAGTTCTTC

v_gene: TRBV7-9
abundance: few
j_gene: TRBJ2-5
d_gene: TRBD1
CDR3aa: CASSITGGGGETQYF
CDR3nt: TGTGCCAGCAGCATTACAGGGGGCGGAGGAGAGACCCAGTACTTC

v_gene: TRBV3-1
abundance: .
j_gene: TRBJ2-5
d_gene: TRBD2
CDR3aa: CASSPYGLAGETQYF
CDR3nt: TGTGCTAGCAGCCCATACGGACTAGCGGGGGAGACCCAGTACTTC

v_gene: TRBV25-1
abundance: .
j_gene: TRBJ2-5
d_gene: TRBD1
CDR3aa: CASSATGVGETQYF
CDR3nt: TGTGCCAGCAGTGCGACAGGGGTCGGAGAGACCCAGTACTTC

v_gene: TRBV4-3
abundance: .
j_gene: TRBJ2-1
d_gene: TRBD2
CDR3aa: CASSQVRGGRGEQFF
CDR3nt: TGCGCCAGCAGCCAAGTACGGGGGGGCCGCGGTGAGCAGTTCTTC

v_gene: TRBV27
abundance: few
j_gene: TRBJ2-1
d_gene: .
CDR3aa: CASSLGTQVGETQFF
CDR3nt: TGTGCCAGCAGTTTAGGGACCCAGGTTGGAGAGACCCAGTTCTTC

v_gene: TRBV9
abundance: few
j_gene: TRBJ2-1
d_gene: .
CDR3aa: CASSVRFNEQFF
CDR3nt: TGTGCCAGCAGCGTTAGATTTAATGAGCAGTTCTTC

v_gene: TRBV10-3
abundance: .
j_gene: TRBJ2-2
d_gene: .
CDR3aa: CAISYRESYTGELFF
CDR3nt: TGTGCCATCAGTTACAGGGAATCCTACACCGGGGAGCTGTTTTTT

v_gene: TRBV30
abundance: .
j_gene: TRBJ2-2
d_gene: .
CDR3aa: CAWSVSYSGGLFF
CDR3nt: TGTGCCTGGAGTGTCTCGTATTCCGGGGGGCTGTTTTTT

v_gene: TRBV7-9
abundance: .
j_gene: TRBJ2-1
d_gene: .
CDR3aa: CASSSRLGTRSFVDNEQFF
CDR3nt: TGTGCCAGCAGCTCACGGCTCGGGACACGCTCCTTTGTCGACAATGAGCAGTTCTTC

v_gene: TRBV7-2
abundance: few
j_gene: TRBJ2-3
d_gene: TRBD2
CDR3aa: CASSPSGGSPPDTQYF
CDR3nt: TGTGCCAGCAGCCCTAGCGGGGGGTCCCCTCCAGATACGCAGTATTTT

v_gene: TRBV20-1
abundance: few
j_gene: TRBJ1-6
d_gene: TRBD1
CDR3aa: CSARLTGTGPYNSPLHF
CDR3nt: TGCAGTGCTAGATTAACCGGGACAGGACCCTATAATTCACCCCTCCACTTT

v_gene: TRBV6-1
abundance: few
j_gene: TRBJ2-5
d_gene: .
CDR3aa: CASSEGLQYF
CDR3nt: TGTGCCAGCAGTGAAGGGTTACAGTACTTC